This entry describes one T cell receptor beta chain. Antigen unknown. The TCR beta profiling, which covered VDJ combination and CDR3 sequence, was carried out using genomic DNA as the template. Via MiXCR, TCRdb re-called the reads, giving one row per CDR3 protein. Of some 170,000 distinct CDR3 sequences listed, 63% are singletons. The data derive from a study of CD8+CD57+ T cells in acquired aplastic anemia. Study as a whole: The sorted CD4+ and CD8+ cells yielded an average around 3 ug of DNA.

CDR3 length equals 15 residues. V lost 4 bases and J 14 bases, leaving 21 bases between the germline ends. The germline CDR1 and CDR2 sequences are SGHVS and FQNEAQ. Patients selected for sequencing had displayed CD8+CD57+ cell expansion by flow cytometry. Blood samples were obtained from patients who had received no prior therapy. Study findings and constraints: Between the patient and control groups, CD8+ Simpson's diversity did not differ significantly. In common between the patients and the controls were twenty-nine CD8+ CDR3 sequences.

This TCR came from a human donor with aplastic anemia. This chain connects TRBV7-8 to TRBJ1-6; TRBD1 might be the D (6 bases). The specimen sequenced was sorted CD4+, CD8+, or CD8+CD57+ T cells (not recorded which) from PBMCs. CDR3 bases: TGTGCCAGCAGCTCCCAGGGGCTCTATAGTGGGGCCCTCCACTTT. Translated: CASSSQGLYSGALHF.